This T cell receptor (beta chain) was sequenced for a study of glioma-infiltrating T cells. On the study more broadly: Samples included WHO grade II oligodendrogliomas or astrocytomas and initial-diagnosis grade IV glioblastomas. Sequencing aimed for roughly 4.5- to 10-fold coverage of about a million peripheral T cells. Whole-study results and caveats: A blood CDR3 motif signature was depleted in highly divergent patients.

This clonotype was detected many times. The antigen is unknown. Looked up from germline, CDR1 is MNHNY and CDR2 is SVGAGI (reference sequence). The CDR3 is made up of 16 amino acids. Between the trimmed V and J ends, which lost 0 bases and 2 bases, there was a span of 14 bases. Using RNA template, CDR3s of TCR alpha and beta were amplified with iRepertoire arm-PCR. Each CDR3 protein gets one entry after TCRdb re-called the multiplex PCR reads with MiXCR. Seen here are more than 350,000 distinct CDR3 sequences, 41% observed once, and the top ten hold about 11%. The V and J genes are TRBV6-6 and TRBJ2-7; D may be TRBD1 (6 bases). The sample consisted of glioma tissue, nonneoplastic brain tissue, or PBMCs (not recorded which). The sequence was collected from a human donor with low-grade glioma or glioblastoma, undergoing nonglioma brain surgery, or in good health (not recorded which). The CDR3 protein is CASSYSTGHPPYEQYF. The CDR3 nucleotides are TGTGCCAGCAGTTACTCGACAGGCCATCCCCCCTACGAGCAGTACTTC.